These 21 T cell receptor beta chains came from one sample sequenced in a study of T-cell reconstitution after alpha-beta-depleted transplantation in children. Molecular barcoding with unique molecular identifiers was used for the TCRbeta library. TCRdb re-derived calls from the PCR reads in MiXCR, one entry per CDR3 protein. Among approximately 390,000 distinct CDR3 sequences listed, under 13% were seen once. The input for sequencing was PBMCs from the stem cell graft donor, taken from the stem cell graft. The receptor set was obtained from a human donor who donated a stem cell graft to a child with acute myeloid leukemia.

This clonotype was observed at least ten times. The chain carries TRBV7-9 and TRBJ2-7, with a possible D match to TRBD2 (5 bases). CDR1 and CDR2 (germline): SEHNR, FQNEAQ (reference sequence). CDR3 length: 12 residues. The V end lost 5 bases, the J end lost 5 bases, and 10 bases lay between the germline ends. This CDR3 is CASSRGLDEQYV. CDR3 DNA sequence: TGTGCCAGCAGCCGTGGACTCGACGAGCAGTACGTC.

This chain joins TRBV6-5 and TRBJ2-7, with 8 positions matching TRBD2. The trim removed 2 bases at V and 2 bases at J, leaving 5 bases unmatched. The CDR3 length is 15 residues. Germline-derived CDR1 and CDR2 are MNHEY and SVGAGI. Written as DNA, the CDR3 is TGTGCCAGCAGTTACCCGGGAGGGGGACCCTACGAGCAGTACTTC. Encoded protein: CASSYPGGGPYEQYF.

Here the CDR3 DNA reads TGTGCCACCATGCAGCCTAGCGGGACCGGGGAGCTGTTTTTT. Residues: CATMQPSGTGELFF. This chain uses TRBV15 with TRBJ2-2; the match to TRBD2 covers 8 bases. V gave up 7 bases and J gave up 5 bases; unmatched junction bases: 6. CDR3 size: 14 residues. The V gene's germline CDR1 is LNHNV and CDR2 YYDKDF (reference sequence).

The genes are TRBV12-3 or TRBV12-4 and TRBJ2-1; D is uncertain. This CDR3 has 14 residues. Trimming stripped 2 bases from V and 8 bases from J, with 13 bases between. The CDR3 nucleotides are TGTGCCAGCAGTTTAACGGGCCCGACGGATGAGCAGTTCTTC. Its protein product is CASSLTGPTDEQFF.

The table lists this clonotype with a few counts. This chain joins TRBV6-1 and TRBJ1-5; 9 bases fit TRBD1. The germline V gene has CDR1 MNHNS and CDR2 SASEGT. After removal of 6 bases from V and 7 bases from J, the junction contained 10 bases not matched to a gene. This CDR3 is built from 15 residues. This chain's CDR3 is CASSQGQGVFQPQHF. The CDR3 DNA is TGTGCCAGCAGCCAGGGACAGGGTGTATTCCAGCCCCAGCATTTT.

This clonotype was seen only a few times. CDR3 in amino acids: CASRPLAGTGDTQYF. CDR3 nucleotides: TGTGCCAGCAGACCCCTAGCGGGGACGGGAGATACGCAGTATTTT. The J gene is TRBJ2-3, the V gene TRBV12-3 or TRBV12-4, with TRBD2 matching over 9 bases. This CDR3 region has 15 residues. V lost 6 bases to trimming and J lost 5 bases; unmatched junction nucleotides: 9.

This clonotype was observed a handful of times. In nucleotides, the CDR3 is TGTGCCAGCCAGGCAGATTCACCCCTCCACTTT. It specifies CASQADSPLHF. This chain joins TRBV7-9 and TRBJ1-6; D is undetermined. The CDR3 totals 11 residues. V shed 8 bases and J shed 8 bases, with 7 bases lying between them. CDR1 and CDR2 (germline): SEHNR, FQNEAQ (reference sequence). The full variable domain, its missing parts supplied by reference TRBV7-9 and TRBJ1-6, is DTGVSQNPRHKITKRGQNVTFRCDPISEHNRLYWYRQTLGQGPEFLTYFQNEAQLEKSRLLSDRFSAERPKGSFSTLEIQRTEQGDSAMYLCASQADSPLHFGNGTRLTVT.

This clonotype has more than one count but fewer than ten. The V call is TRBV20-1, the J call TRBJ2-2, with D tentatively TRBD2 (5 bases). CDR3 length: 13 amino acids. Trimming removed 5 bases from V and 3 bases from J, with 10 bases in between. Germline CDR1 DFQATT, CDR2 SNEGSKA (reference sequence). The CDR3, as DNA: TGCAGTGCTCCCCGGGGTTACACCGGGGAGCTGTTTTTT. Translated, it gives CSAPRGYTGELFF.

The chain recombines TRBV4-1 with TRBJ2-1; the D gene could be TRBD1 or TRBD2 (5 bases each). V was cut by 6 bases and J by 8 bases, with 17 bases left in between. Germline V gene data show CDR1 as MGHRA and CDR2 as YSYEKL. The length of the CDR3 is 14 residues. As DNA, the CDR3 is TGCGCCAGCAGAGAGGGACCCAGGTTCGATGAGCAGTTCTTC. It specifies CASREGPRFDEQFF.

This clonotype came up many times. CDR3 loop: CSARDIRIDTIYF. As DNA, the CDR3 is TGCAGTGCTAGAGATATCCGGATCGACACCATATATTTT. V usage is TRBV20-1 and J usage is TRBJ1-3; D call uncertain. The CDR3 runs to 13 residues. Germline CDR1 is DFQATT and CDR2 is SNEGSKA (reference sequence). Trimming pared 0 bases from V and 8 bases from J, leaving 11 bases between.

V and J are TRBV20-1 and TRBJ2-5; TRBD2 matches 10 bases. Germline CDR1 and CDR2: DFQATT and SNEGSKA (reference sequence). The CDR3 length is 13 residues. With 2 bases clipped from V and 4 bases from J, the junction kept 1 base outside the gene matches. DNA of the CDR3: TGCAGTGCTAGACTAGCGGGAGTAGAGACCCAGTACTTC. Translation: CSARLAGVETQYF.

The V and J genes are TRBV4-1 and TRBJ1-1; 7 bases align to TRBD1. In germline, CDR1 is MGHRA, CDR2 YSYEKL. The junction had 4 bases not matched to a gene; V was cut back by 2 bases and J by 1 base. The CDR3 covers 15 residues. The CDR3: CASSQRGLANTEAFF. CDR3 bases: TGCGCCAGCAGCCAAAGGGGGCTGGCGAACACTGAAGCTTTCTTT.

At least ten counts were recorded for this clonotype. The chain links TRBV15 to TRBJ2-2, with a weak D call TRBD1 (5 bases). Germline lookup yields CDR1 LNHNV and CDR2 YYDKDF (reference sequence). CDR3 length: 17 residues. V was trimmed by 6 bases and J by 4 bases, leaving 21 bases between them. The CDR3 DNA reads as TGTGCCACCAGTTTTCTTGGTCCGGCCCAGGGCACCGGGGAGCTGTTTTTT. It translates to CATSFLGPAQGTGELFF. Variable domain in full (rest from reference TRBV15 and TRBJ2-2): DAMVIQNPRYQVTQFGKPVTLSCSQTLNHNVMYWYQQKSSQAPKLLFHYYDKDFNNEADTPDNFQSRRPNTSFCFLDIRSPGLGDTAMYLCATSFLGPAQGTGELFFGEGSRLTVL.

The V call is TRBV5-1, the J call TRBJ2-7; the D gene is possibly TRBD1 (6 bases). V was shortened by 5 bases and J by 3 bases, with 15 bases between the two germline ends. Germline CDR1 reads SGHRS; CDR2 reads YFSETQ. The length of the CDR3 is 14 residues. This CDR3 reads CASSPGTKNYEQYF. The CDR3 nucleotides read TGCGCCAGCAGTCCCGGGACAAAGAACTACGAGCAGTACTTC.

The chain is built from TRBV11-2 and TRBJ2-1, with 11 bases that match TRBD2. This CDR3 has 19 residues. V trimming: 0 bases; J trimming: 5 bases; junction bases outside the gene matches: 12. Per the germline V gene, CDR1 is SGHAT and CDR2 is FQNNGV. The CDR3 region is CASSLEGVLAGGRNNEQFF. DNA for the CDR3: TGTGCCAGCAGCTTAGAAGGAGTGTTAGCGGGAGGGCGGAACAATGAGCAGTTCTTC.

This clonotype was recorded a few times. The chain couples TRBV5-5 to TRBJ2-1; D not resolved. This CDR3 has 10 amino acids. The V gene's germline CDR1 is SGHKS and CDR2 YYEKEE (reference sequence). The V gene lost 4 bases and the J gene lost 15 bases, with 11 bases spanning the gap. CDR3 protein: CASSLSRVFF. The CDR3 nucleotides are TGTGCCAGCAGCCTAAGTAGGGTGTTCTTC. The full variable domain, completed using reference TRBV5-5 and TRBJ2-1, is DAGVTQSPTHLIKTRGQQVTLRCSPISGHKSVSWYQQVLGQGPQFIFQYYEKEERGRGNFPDRFSARQFPNYSSELNVNALLLGDSALYLCASSLSRVFFGPGTRLTVL.

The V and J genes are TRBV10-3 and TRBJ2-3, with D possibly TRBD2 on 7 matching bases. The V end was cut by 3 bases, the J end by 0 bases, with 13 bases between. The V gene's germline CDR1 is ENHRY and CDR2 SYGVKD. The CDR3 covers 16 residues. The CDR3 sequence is CAISEGGGVSTDTQYF. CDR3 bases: TGTGCCATCAGTGAAGGGGGGGGAGTGAGCACAGATACGCAGTATTTT.

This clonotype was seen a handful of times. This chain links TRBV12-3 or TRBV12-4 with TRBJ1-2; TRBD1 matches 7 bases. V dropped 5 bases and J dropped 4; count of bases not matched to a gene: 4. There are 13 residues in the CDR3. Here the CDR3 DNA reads TGTGCCAGCAGTCATAGGGACAGCTATGGCTACACCTTC. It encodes CASSHRDSYGYTF.

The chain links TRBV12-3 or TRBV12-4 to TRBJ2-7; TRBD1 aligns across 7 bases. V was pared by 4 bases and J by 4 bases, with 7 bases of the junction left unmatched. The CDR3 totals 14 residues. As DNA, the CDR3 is TGTGCCAGCAGTTCCGGGACAGATTTTTACGAGCAGTACTTC. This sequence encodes CASSSGTDFYEQYF.

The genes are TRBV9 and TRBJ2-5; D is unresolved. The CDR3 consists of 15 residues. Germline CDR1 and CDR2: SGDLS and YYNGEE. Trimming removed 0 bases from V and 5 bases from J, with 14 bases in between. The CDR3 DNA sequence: TGTGCCAGCAGCGTAGTAGGCCTGGGCGTGGAGACCCAGTACTTC. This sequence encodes CASSVVGLGVETQYF. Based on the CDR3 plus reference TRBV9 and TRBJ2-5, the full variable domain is DSGVTQTPKHLITATGQRVTLRCSPRSGDLSVYWYQQSLDQGLQFLIQYYNGEERAKGNILERFSAQQFPDLHSELNLSSLELGDSALYFCASSVVGLGVETQYFGPGTRLLVL.

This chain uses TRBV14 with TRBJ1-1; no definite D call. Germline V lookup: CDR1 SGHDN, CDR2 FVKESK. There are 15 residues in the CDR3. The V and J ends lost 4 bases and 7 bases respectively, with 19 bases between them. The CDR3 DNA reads TGTGCCAGCAGCCTAATAACAGCTCCCGGAGGTGAAGCTTTCTTT. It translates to CASSLITAPGGEAFF.